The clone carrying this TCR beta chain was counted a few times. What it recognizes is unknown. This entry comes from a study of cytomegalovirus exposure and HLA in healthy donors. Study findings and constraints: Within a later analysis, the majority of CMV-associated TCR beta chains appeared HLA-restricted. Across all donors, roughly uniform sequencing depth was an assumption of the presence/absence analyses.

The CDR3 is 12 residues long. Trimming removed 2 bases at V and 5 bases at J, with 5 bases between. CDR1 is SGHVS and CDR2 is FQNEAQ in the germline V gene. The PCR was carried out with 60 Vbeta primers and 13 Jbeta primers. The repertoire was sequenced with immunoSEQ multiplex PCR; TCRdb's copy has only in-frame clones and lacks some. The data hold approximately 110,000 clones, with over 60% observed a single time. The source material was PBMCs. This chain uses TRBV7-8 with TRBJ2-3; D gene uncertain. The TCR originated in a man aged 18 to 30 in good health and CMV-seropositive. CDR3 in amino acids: CASSLFGDTQYF. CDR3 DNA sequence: TGTGCCAGCAGCTTATTCGGAGATACGCAGTATTTT.